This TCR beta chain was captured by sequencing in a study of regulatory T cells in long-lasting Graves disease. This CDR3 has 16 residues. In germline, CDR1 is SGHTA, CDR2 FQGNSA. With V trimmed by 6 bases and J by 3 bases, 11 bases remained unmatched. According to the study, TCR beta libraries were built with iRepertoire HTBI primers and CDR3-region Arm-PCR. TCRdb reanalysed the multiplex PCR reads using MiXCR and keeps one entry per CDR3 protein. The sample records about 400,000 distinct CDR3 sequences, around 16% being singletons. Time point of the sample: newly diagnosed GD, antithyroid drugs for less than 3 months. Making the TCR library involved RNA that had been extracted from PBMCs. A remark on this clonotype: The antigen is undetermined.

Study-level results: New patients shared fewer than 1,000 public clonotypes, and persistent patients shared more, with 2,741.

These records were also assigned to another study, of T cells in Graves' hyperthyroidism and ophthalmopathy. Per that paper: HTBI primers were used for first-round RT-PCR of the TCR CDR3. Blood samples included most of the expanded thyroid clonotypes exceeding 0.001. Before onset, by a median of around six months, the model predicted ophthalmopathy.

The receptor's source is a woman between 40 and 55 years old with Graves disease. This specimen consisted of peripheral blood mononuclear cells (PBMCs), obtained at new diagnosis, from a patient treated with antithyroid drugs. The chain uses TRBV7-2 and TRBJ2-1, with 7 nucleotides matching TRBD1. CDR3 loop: CASRPDRARGYNEQFF. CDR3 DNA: TGTGCCAGCAGACCCGACAGGGCTAGAGGCTACAATGAGCAGTTCTTC.